The following is a TCR beta chain sequence with its context. Its target is not known. The sample comes from a study of shared clonotypes between healthy human individuals. Turning to the study itself: Samples came from a couple of female and a few male donors aged 18 to 49.

Study findings and constraints: A limitation of the genetic and exposure-history diversity represented arose from few donors.

Genomic DNA per cell subset filled all wells of several immunoSEQ plates. TCRdb keeps only in-frame clones here, not all; method: immunoSEQ multiplex PCR. This sample has some 2.1 million clones, with just under 95% found just once. Trimming stripped 4 bases from V and 10 bases from J, with 11 bases between. The germline gives CDR1 MNHEY, CDR2 SVGAGI. This CDR3 contains 12 residues. Naive CD8 cells comprised CD45RO-negative, CCR7-positively selected cells, excluding terminally differentiated effector memory CD45RA+ cells. Sequenced sample: naive CD8+ T cells sorted from blood. This rearrangement joins TRBV6-5 to TRBJ2-1; D is perhaps TRBD2 (5 bases). This clonotype was sampled from a man aged 18-30 years in good health. CDR3 sequence: CASSLTLGEQFF. As DNA, the CDR3 is TGTGCCAGCAGTTTGACACTAGGAGAGCAGTTCTTC.